Listed below are T cell receptor beta chains from one sample, sequenced in a study of cytotoxic CD8 clonotypes in ibrutinib-treated CLL. The method was immunoSEQ multiplex PCR; TCRdb's version includes in-frame clones alone and lacks a portion of them. In the table there are around 25,000 clones, just under 70% of which are singletons. Sequences were derived from PBMCs, sampled after 24 months of ibrutinib treatment. These receptors originate from a human donor with chronic lymphocytic leukemia. CDR3s include the opening cysteine and the closing phenylalanine or tryptophan. The order of the fields is J gene, clone size, V gene, CDR3 protein. Clone sizes are given selectively: once, few, many, or a class where the clone is expanded.

j_call: TRBJ1-2; clone_size: NA; v_call: TRBV10-1; cdr3_aa: CASSGIMGYGYTF
j_call: TRBJ2-7; clone_size: few; v_call: TRBV11-3; cdr3_aa: CASSLLHLIAGAYEQYF
j_call: TRBJ2-7; clone_size: NA; v_call: TRBV4-1; cdr3_aa: CASSHPGGSYEQYF
j_call: TRBJ2-7; clone_size: few; v_call: TRBV5-4; cdr3_aa: CASHPPGDGYEQYF
j_call: TRBJ1-1; clone_size: few; v_call: TRBV30; cdr3_aa: CAWSDTGVRGAFF
j_call: TRBJ1-2; clone_size: NA; v_call: TRBV5-1; cdr3_aa: CASSFAGQAYGYTF
j_call: TRBJ1-1; clone_size: NA; v_call: TRBV11-2; cdr3_aa: CASSLVGLRLNTEAFF
j_call: TRBJ2-2; clone_size: NA; v_call: TRBV7-6; cdr3_aa: CASSLAGGPQELFF
j_call: TRBJ1-6; clone_size: once; v_call: TRBV30; cdr3_aa: CAWVRQGASDNSPLHF
j_call: TRBJ2-3; clone_size: NA; v_call: TRBV9; cdr3_aa: CASSPWSLTDTQYF
j_call: TRBJ1-1; clone_size: NA; v_call: TRBV11-2; cdr3_aa: CASSFSLGNTEAFF
j_call: TRBJ2-2; clone_size: NA; v_call: TRBV13; cdr3_aa: CASSFQGIANTGELFF
j_call: TRBJ2-3; clone_size: NA; v_call: TRBV10-1; cdr3_aa: CASSVSSPVTDTQYF
j_call: TRBJ2-5; clone_size: NA; v_call: TRBV5-1; cdr3_aa: CASSSTRGAKETQYF
j_call: TRBJ2-3; clone_size: NA; v_call: TRBV4-1; cdr3_aa: CASSQETGLTDTQYF
j_call: TRBJ2-7; clone_size: few; v_call: TRBV5-1; cdr3_aa: CASSRTQYEQYF
j_call: TRBJ2-2; clone_size: NA; v_call: TRBV4-2; cdr3_aa: CASSLGLAVGELFF
j_call: TRBJ2-4; clone_size: NA; v_call: TRBV19; cdr3_aa: CASNRDTTKNIQYF
j_call: TRBJ1-4; clone_size: NA; v_call: TRBV6-6; cdr3_aa: CASSYRVPNRVEKLFF
j_call: TRBJ2-5; clone_size: NA; v_call: TRBV5-1; cdr3_aa: CASSLVSEETQYF
j_call: TRBJ2-5; clone_size: NA; v_call: TRBV19; cdr3_aa: CASSIDETQYF
j_call: TRBJ1-2; clone_size: NA; v_call: TRBV19; cdr3_aa: CASSIDLLAGSGIAYGYTF
j_call: TRBJ2-7; clone_size: NA; v_call: TRBV27; cdr3_aa: CASSSRTGVRGYEQYF
j_call: TRBJ2-7; clone_size: NA; v_call: TRBV27; cdr3_aa: CASSPGQGTAYEQYF
j_call: TRBJ1-5; clone_size: NA; v_call: TRBV18; cdr3_aa: CASSPFGTGVINQPQHF
j_call: TRBJ2-7; clone_size: few; v_call: TRBV5-4; cdr3_aa: CASSIDGGSSYEQYF
j_call: TRBJ1-1; clone_size: NA; v_call: TRBV4-2; cdr3_aa: CASSQGGFENTEAFF
j_call: TRBJ2-5; clone_size: NA; v_call: TRBV5-1; cdr3_aa: CASSYNEETQYF
j_call: TRBJ2-3; clone_size: few; v_call: TRBV4-1; cdr3_aa: CASSQDKRGLADTQYF
j_call: TRBJ1-1; clone_size: medium-sized; v_call: TRBV25-1; cdr3_aa: CASSESRDRITEAFF
j_call: TRBJ1-5; clone_size: few; v_call: TRBV2; cdr3_aa: CASRLIGGTSNQPQHF
j_call: TRBJ2-2; clone_size: NA; v_call: TRBV11-2; cdr3_aa: CASSPSRGQGVAGELFF
j_call: TRBJ1-1; clone_size: few; v_call: TRBV29-1; cdr3_aa: CSVERWAFF
j_call: TRBJ1-2; clone_size: NA; v_call: TRBV11-2; cdr3_aa: CASSLDPGGFSGYTF
j_call: TRBJ1-3; clone_size: NA; v_call: TRBV11-2; cdr3_aa: CASSPFTGTGNTIYF
j_call: TRBJ1-1; clone_size: medium-sized; v_call: TRBV19; cdr3_aa: CASTSYPIGNTEAFF
j_call: TRBJ2-2; clone_size: once; v_call: TRBV5-1; cdr3_aa: CASSLTGGDTGELFF
j_call: TRBJ2-7; clone_size: many; v_call: TRBV4-1; cdr3_aa: CASSQIAGDYEQYF
j_call: TRBJ2-7; clone_size: NA; v_call: TRBV29-1; cdr3_aa: CSVTDRQKGYEQYF
j_call: TRBJ1-2; clone_size: NA; v_call: TRBV11-3; cdr3_aa: CASSLDSSGYGYTF
j_call: TRBJ1-2; clone_size: NA; v_call: TRBV19; cdr3_aa: CASRVQGGYGYTF
j_call: TRBJ1-4; clone_size: once; v_call: TRBV10-2; cdr3_aa: CASSESRAPRGTNEKLFF
j_call: TRBJ2-7; clone_size: NA; v_call: TRBV11-2; cdr3_aa: CASSRTGRLEQYF
j_call: TRBJ1-6; clone_size: NA; v_call: TRBV19; cdr3_aa: CASRENYNSPLHF
j_call: TRBJ1-4; clone_size: NA; v_call: TRBV2; cdr3_aa: CASSGQGQGGEKLFF
j_call: TRBJ1-5; clone_size: NA; v_call: TRBV19; cdr3_aa: CAISPDRSSNQPQHF
j_call: TRBJ2-6; clone_size: NA; v_call: TRBV5-6; cdr3_aa: CASSPGGAGANVLTF
j_call: TRBJ2-3; clone_size: few; v_call: TRBV4-2; cdr3_aa: CASSQEGSTDTQYF
j_call: TRBJ2-2; clone_size: few; v_call: TRBV4-1; cdr3_aa: CASSQSGTSTGELFF
j_call: TRBJ2-3; clone_size: NA; v_call: TRBV10-1; cdr3_aa: CASSESTQFGDTQYF
j_call: TRBJ1-6; clone_size: NA; v_call: TRBV7-9; cdr3_aa: CASSPGTGSSPLHF
j_call: TRBJ1-1; clone_size: NA; v_call: TRBV19; cdr3_aa: CASSIGQALNTEAFF
j_call: TRBJ1-2; clone_size: few; v_call: TRBV27; cdr3_aa: CASSNRDRGLYGYTF
j_call: TRBJ1-2; clone_size: NA; v_call: TRBV30; cdr3_aa: CAWSARRNYGYTF
j_call: TRBJ1-6; clone_size: NA; v_call: TRBV2; cdr3_aa: CASRVGQHYNSPLHF
j_call: TRBJ1-2; clone_size: NA; v_call: TRBV25-1; cdr3_aa: CASSAARGYGYTF